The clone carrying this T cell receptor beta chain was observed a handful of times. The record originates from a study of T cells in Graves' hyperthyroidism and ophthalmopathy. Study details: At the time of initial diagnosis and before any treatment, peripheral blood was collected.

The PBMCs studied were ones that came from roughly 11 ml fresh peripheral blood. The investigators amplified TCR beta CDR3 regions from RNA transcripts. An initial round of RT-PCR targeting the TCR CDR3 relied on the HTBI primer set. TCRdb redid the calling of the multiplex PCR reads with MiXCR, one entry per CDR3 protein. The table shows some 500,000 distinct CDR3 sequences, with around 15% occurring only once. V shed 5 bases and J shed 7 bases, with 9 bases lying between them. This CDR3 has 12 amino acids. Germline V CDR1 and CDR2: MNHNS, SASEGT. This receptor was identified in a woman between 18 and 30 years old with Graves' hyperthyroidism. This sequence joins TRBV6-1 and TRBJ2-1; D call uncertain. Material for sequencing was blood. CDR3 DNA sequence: TGTGCCAGCAGTAATCTTTTTAATGAGCAGTTCTTC. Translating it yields CASSNLFNEQFF.